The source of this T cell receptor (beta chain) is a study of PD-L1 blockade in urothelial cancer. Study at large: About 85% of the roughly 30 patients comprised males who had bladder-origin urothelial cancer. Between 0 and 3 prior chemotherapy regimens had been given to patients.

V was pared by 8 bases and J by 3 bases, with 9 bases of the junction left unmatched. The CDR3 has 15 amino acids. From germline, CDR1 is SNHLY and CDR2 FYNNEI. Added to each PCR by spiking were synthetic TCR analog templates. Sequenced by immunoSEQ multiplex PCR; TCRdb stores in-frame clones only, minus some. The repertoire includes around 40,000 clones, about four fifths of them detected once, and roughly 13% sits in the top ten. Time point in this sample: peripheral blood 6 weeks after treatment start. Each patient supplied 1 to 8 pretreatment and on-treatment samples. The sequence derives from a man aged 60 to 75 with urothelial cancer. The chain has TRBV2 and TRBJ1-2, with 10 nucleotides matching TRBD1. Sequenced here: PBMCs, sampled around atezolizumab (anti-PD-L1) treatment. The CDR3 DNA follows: TGTGCCAGCTCAGAATGGACAGGGGGAGACTATGGCTACACCTTC. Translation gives CASSEWTGGDYGYTF. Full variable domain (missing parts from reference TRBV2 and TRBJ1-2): EPEVTQTPSHQVTQMGQEVILRCVPISNHLYFYWYRQILGQKVEFLVSFYNNEISEKSEIFDDQFSVERPDGSNFTLKIRSTKLEDSAMYFCASSEWTGGDYGYTFGSGTRLTVV.